The rows below give T cell receptor beta chains drawn from one sample of a study of cytomegalovirus exposure and HLA in healthy donors. Sequencing was performed with immunoSEQ multiplex PCR; in TCRdb, only in-frame clones are kept and a portion is missing. The sample has 85,000 to 95,000 clones, 7.6% seen once. The sequencing sample was made of PBMCs. The receptors stem from a man over 45 in good health and CMV-seronegative. Both conserved end residues are part of each CDR3. Fields, in order: J gene, D gene, clone size, V gene, CDR3 DNA, CDR3 protein. A D gene is named only where the DNA matches it firmly. The size entry is marked missing in some rows and otherwise reads once, few, many or a size class.

j_gene: TRBJ1-6
d_gene: -
abundance: -
v_gene: TRBV2
CDR3nt: TGTGCCAGCAGTGAGGGGAGGGGTGGTTCACCCCTCCACTTT
CDR3aa: CASSEGRGGSPLHF

j_gene: TRBJ2-3
d_gene: -
abundance: few
v_gene: TRBV11-2
CDR3nt: TGTGCCAGCTCCTTCCGACACAGTGGGACAGATACGCAGTATTTT
CDR3aa: CASSFRHSGTDTQYF

j_gene: TRBJ2-1
d_gene: -
abundance: few
v_gene: TRBV13
CDR3nt: TGTGCCAGCAGCTTAAGGAGCTCCTACAATGAGCAGTTCTTC
CDR3aa: CASSLRSSYNEQFF

j_gene: TRBJ2-2
d_gene: TRBD1
abundance: few
v_gene: TRBV9
CDR3nt: TGTGCCAGCAGCGTAGCAACAGGGGGGATGGCCGGGGAGCTGTTTTTT
CDR3aa: CASSVATGGMAGELFF

j_gene: TRBJ2-1
d_gene: TRBD2
abundance: -
v_gene: TRBV29-1
CDR3nt: TGCAGCGTCGCCGGGACTAGCGGATGGAATGAGCAGTTCTTC
CDR3aa: CSVAGTSGWNEQFF

j_gene: TRBJ2-1
d_gene: TRBD2
abundance: -
v_gene: TRBV19
CDR3nt: TGTGCCAGTAAAGAGACTAGCGGGAGAAGGGGGGGTAGGAATGAGCAGTTCTTC
CDR3aa: CASKETSGRRGGRNEQFF

j_gene: TRBJ2-1
d_gene: -
abundance: -
v_gene: TRBV6-1
CDR3nt: TGTGCAAGCAGTGAAAGAACACTAGCCCCTTACAATGAGCAGTTCTTC
CDR3aa: CASSERTLAPYNEQFF

j_gene: TRBJ2-3
d_gene: TRBD1
abundance: few
v_gene: TRBV15
CDR3nt: TGTGCCACCAGCAAGACAGGGGTGATCACAGATACGCAGTATTTT
CDR3aa: CATSKTGVITDTQYF

j_gene: TRBJ2-5
d_gene: -
abundance: -
v_gene: TRBV5-1
CDR3nt: TGCGCCAGCAGCTTGGGGGAGGGGGAAGCACGAGAGACCCAGTACTTC
CDR3aa: CASSLGEGEARETQYF

j_gene: TRBJ2-7
d_gene: TRBD2
abundance: few
v_gene: TRBV28
CDR3nt: TGTGCCAGCAGTTCCCTCCCGGGGACTAGCGCGAGGTGGGACTTC
CDR3aa: CASSSLPGTSARWDF

j_gene: TRBJ2-2
d_gene: -
abundance: few
v_gene: TRBV7-9
CDR3nt: TGTGCCAGCAGCCCGGACAGAGCTGCGAACACCGGGGAGCTGTTTTTT
CDR3aa: CASSPDRAANTGELFF

j_gene: TRBJ2-1
d_gene: -
abundance: -
v_gene: TRBV7-6
CDR3nt: TGTGCCAGCAGCTCTCTACGGTCCAATGAGCAGTTCTTC
CDR3aa: CASSSLRSNEQFF

j_gene: TRBJ1-5
d_gene: -
abundance: -
v_gene: TRBV5-4
CDR3nt: TGTGCCAGCAGCTCCGACACGGCGGGGCCCCAGCATTTT
CDR3aa: CASSSDTAGPQHF

j_gene: TRBJ1-2
d_gene: -
abundance: few
v_gene: TRBV2
CDR3nt: TGTGCCAGCAGTGTAAGCGTCTCTAACTATGGCTACACCTTC
CDR3aa: CASSVSVSNYGYTF

j_gene: TRBJ2-1
d_gene: TRBD2
abundance: few
v_gene: TRBV6-4
CDR3nt: TGTGCCAGCAGCAGGACTAGCGGGAGAGGAGGGCCCAGCTCCTACAATGAGCAGTTCTTC
CDR3aa: CASSRTSGRGGPSSYNEQFF

j_gene: TRBJ1-1
d_gene: TRBD1
abundance: few
v_gene: TRBV29-1
CDR3nt: TGCAGCGGTCAGATAGGGGGCTATGGCACTGAAGCTTTCTTT
CDR3aa: CSGQIGGYGTEAFF

j_gene: TRBJ2-5
d_gene: TRBD1
abundance: few
v_gene: TRBV2
CDR3nt: TGTGCCAGCCTAGGCAGGGGGAACCAAGAGACCCAGTACTTC
CDR3aa: CASLGRGNQETQYF

j_gene: TRBJ2-7
d_gene: -
abundance: -
v_gene: TRBV7-6
CDR3nt: TGTGCCAGCAGCAAGGGAGTCGAGCAGTACTTC
CDR3aa: CASSKGVEQYF

j_gene: TRBJ2-7
d_gene: TRBD2
abundance: few
v_gene: TRBV6-1
CDR3nt: TGTGCCAGCATCCGGGAGGTAACCTACGAGCAGTACTTC
CDR3aa: CASIREVTYEQYF

j_gene: TRBJ1-5
d_gene: TRBD1
abundance: -
v_gene: TRBV18
CDR3nt: TGTGCCAGCTCACCAAACCCGGGACAGTATAGCAATCAGCCCCAGCATTTT
CDR3aa: CASSPNPGQYSNQPQHF

j_gene: TRBJ1-1
d_gene: TRBD1
abundance: few
v_gene: TRBV29-1
CDR3nt: TGCAGCGCCCGAACCGGACAGGGGGGGACTGAAGCTTTCTTT
CDR3aa: CSARTGQGGTEAFF

j_gene: TRBJ1-2
d_gene: TRBD1
abundance: few
v_gene: TRBV27
CDR3nt: TGTGCCAGCAGGGGACCCAGGGGGCTTGGCTACACCTTC
CDR3aa: CASRGPRGLGYTF

j_gene: TRBJ1-5
d_gene: -
abundance: few
v_gene: TRBV7-2
CDR3nt: TGTGCCAGCAGTCCAGACAGTTACGATCAGCCCCAGCATTTT
CDR3aa: CASSPDSYDQPQHF

j_gene: TRBJ2-3
d_gene: TRBD1
abundance: -
v_gene: TRBV5-4
CDR3nt: TGTGCCAGCAGCTTGTGGCAGGGGGCCTCAGATACGCAGTATTTT
CDR3aa: CASSLWQGASDTQYF

j_gene: TRBJ2-7
d_gene: -
abundance: -
v_gene: TRBV7-9
CDR3nt: TGTGCCAGCAGCTTAGACGCACAGTTCAGCGAGCAGTACTTC
CDR3aa: CASSLDAQFSEQYF

j_gene: TRBJ1-1
d_gene: -
abundance: few
v_gene: TRBV11-3
CDR3nt: TGTACCAGCAGCTCACAACCGATGGCCCCTGAAGCTTTCTTT
CDR3aa: CTSSSQPMAPEAFF

j_gene: TRBJ1-2
d_gene: -
abundance: few
v_gene: TRBV19
CDR3nt: TGTGCCAGTAGGGATGGGGGCGCGGTCGGCTACACCTTC
CDR3aa: CASRDGGAVGYTF

j_gene: TRBJ2-5
d_gene: TRBD1
abundance: -
v_gene: TRBV30
CDR3nt: TGTGCCTGGAGTCGGGACAGGGGGCCTTGGGAGACCCAGTACTTC
CDR3aa: CAWSRDRGPWETQYF

j_gene: TRBJ2-7
d_gene: -
abundance: -
v_gene: TRBV30
CDR3nt: TGTGCCTGGAGTCGGGACATCACCTACGAGCAGTACTTC
CDR3aa: CAWSRDITYEQYF

j_gene: TRBJ1-1
d_gene: TRBD1
abundance: -
v_gene: TRBV9
CDR3nt: TGTGCCAGCAGCCCCCGGGGGCAGGGGGTCGCTGAAGCTTTCTTT
CDR3aa: CASSPRGQGVAEAFF

j_gene: TRBJ2-5
d_gene: -
abundance: -
v_gene: TRBV28
CDR3nt: TGTGCCAGCAGTTTGATTAACATACGGGGTTGGGAGACCCAGTACTTC
CDR3aa: CASSLINIRGWETQYF

j_gene: TRBJ1-2
d_gene: TRBD1
abundance: few
v_gene: TRBV5-4
CDR3nt: TGTGCCAGCAGCTTCGTCAGGGGGCGCTCCTATGGCTACACCTTC
CDR3aa: CASSFVRGRSYGYTF

j_gene: TRBJ1-5
d_gene: -
abundance: few
v_gene: TRBV5-3
CDR3nt: TGTGCCAGAAGCCACAGAGCGGCGCCCCAGCATTTT
CDR3aa: CARSHRAAPQHF

j_gene: TRBJ1-1
d_gene: -
abundance: -
v_gene: TRBV10-3
CDR3nt: TGTGCCATCAGTGAGTCGATACTTTCCGCGAACACTGAAGCTTTCTTT
CDR3aa: CAISESILSANTEAFF

j_gene: TRBJ1-2
d_gene: -
abundance: few
v_gene: TRBV14
CDR3nt: TGTGCCAGCAGCCCCTCGAGGGCCTATGGCTACACCTTC
CDR3aa: CASSPSRAYGYTF

j_gene: TRBJ2-3
d_gene: TRBD1
abundance: -
v_gene: TRBV6-1
CDR3nt: TGTGCCAGCAGTTTCGACAGGGCCGAAGATACGCAGTATTTT
CDR3aa: CASSFDRAEDTQYF

j_gene: TRBJ2-2
d_gene: TRBD1
abundance: -
v_gene: TRBV19
CDR3nt: TGTGCCCTTAAGACAGGGGCGAACACCGGGGAGCTGTTTTTT
CDR3aa: CALKTGANTGELFF

j_gene: TRBJ2-1
d_gene: TRBD1
abundance: -
v_gene: TRBV5-1
CDR3nt: TGCGCCAGCAGCTTGGTCGGACAGGACAATGAGCAGTTCTTC
CDR3aa: CASSLVGQDNEQFF

j_gene: TRBJ2-3
d_gene: TRBD2
abundance: -
v_gene: TRBV9
CDR3nt: TGTGCCAGCAGCGTAGCCCGTCTAGCGGGGGGGATGGATACGCAGTATTTT
CDR3aa: CASSVARLAGGMDTQYF

j_gene: TRBJ2-7
d_gene: TRBD2
abundance: -
v_gene: TRBV6-5
CDR3nt: TGTGCCAGCACCCCCAGGCGGGGGGCGGGCGAGCAGTACTTC
CDR3aa: CASTPRRGAGEQYF

j_gene: TRBJ2-1
d_gene: TRBD1
abundance: -
v_gene: TRBV27
CDR3nt: TGTGCCAGCAGTTTCGGACAGGGTTTCACCCTGGGCTACAATGAGCAGTTCTTC
CDR3aa: CASSFGQGFTLGYNEQFF

j_gene: TRBJ1-3
d_gene: -
abundance: -
v_gene: TRBV23-1
CDR3nt: TGCGCCAGCAGTCATCGTAGGCTTAAGGAGTATTTT
CDR3aa: CASSHRRLKEYF

j_gene: TRBJ2-7
d_gene: -
abundance: few
v_gene: TRBV5-6
CDR3nt: TGTGCCAGCAGCCCCAACCTTCCGGGACACTTCTACGAGCAGTACTTC
CDR3aa: CASSPNLPGHFYEQYF

j_gene: TRBJ1-2
d_gene: TRBD1
abundance: -
v_gene: TRBV29-1
CDR3nt: TGCAGCGCTCGGGACAGACTCTATGGCTACACCTTC
CDR3aa: CSARDRLYGYTF

j_gene: TRBJ2-2
d_gene: TRBD2
abundance: -
v_gene: TRBV5-6
CDR3nt: TGTGCCAGCAGCCCCTCGGGCGGGAGGAGCACCGGGGAGCTGTTTTTT
CDR3aa: CASSPSGGRSTGELFF

j_gene: TRBJ1-1
d_gene: TRBD1
abundance: few
v_gene: TRBV2
CDR3nt: TGTGCCAGCAGGGCACCCCCGGGACAGCAAATGAACACTGAAGCTTTCTTT
CDR3aa: CASRAPPGQQMNTEAFF

j_gene: TRBJ2-2
d_gene: TRBD2
abundance: -
v_gene: TRBV4-3
CDR3nt: TGCGCCAGCAGCCTTGGCGGGGGGGCGTTCGGGGAGCTGTTTTTT
CDR3aa: CASSLGGGAFGELFF

j_gene: TRBJ2-4
d_gene: TRBD2
abundance: once
v_gene: TRBV28
CDR3nt: TGTGCCAGCAGTACCCCGGGAGGGGAAAACATTCAGTACTTC
CDR3aa: CASSTPGGENIQYF

j_gene: TRBJ2-6
d_gene: -
abundance: -
v_gene: TRBV2
CDR3nt: TGTGCCAGCAGAGTCGAGGGGGCTGGGGCCAACGTCCTGACTTTC
CDR3aa: CASRVEGAGANVLTF

j_gene: TRBJ1-2
d_gene: -
abundance: -
v_gene: TRBV29-1
CDR3nt: TGCAGCGTTGAAAAGGGCAGGGAGGCCGGGAACTATGGCTACACCTTC
CDR3aa: CSVEKGREAGNYGYTF

j_gene: TRBJ1-4
d_gene: -
abundance: -
v_gene: TRBV5-1
CDR3nt: TGCGCCAGCAGCATTGAAGCGGGGCTTGGGGAAAAACTGTTTTTT
CDR3aa: CASSIEAGLGEKLFF

j_gene: TRBJ1-4
d_gene: TRBD1
abundance: few
v_gene: TRBV18
CDR3nt: TGTGCCAGCTCACCACGACAGGGGCCCATAGGTGAAAAACTGTTTTTT
CDR3aa: CASSPRQGPIGEKLFF

j_gene: TRBJ1-5
d_gene: TRBD1
abundance: few
v_gene: TRBV30
CDR3nt: TGTGCCTGGAGCAACAGGGGTTACCAGCCCCAGCATTTT
CDR3aa: CAWSNRGYQPQHF

j_gene: TRBJ2-3
d_gene: -
abundance: -
v_gene: TRBV6-5
CDR3nt: TGTGCCAGCAGTCGGACTGGAAAGCTGGGAGATACGCAGTATTTT
CDR3aa: CASSRTGKLGDTQYF